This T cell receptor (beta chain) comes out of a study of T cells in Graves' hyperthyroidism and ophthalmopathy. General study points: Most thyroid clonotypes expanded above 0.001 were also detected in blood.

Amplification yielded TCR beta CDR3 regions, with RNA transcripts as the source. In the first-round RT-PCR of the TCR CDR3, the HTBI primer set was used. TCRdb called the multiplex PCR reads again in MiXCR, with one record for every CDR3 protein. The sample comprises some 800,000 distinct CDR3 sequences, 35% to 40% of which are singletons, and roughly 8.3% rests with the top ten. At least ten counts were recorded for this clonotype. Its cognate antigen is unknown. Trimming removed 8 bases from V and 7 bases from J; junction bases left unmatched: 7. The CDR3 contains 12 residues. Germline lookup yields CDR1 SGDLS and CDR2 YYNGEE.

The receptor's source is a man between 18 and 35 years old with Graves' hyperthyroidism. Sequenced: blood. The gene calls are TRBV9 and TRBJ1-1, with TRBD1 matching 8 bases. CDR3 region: CASSPGTGEAFF. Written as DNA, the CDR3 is TGTGCCAGTAGCCCCGGGACAGGTGAAGCTTTCTTT.